This TCR beta chain was profiled in a study of early T cells in non-severe SARS-CoV-2 infection. Looked up from germline, CDR1 is MNHNS and CDR2 is SASEGT. The ends lost 2 bases at V and 2 bases at J; junction bases unmatched: 8. This CDR3 contains 17 residues. Individual cDNA molecules received unique molecular identifiers during library preparation. Each CDR3 protein is one row after TCRdb ran MiXCR on the 5' RACE reads. The sample has 75,000 to 90,000 distinct CDR3 sequences; less than 11% are singletons. This clonotype has a handful of counts. The chain has TRBV6-1 and TRBJ2-7; 11 bases line up with TRBD2. Sequencing was performed on whole blood, taken at baseline. The source is an adult who was a healthcare worker with PCR-confirmed SARS-CoV-2 infection or an uninfected control (not recorded which). CDR3 residues: CASSERGPSGRPYEQYF. DNA of the CDR3: TGTGCCAGCAGTGAAAGGGGACCTAGCGGGAGGCCCTACGAGCAGTACTTC.